Listed below are T cell receptor beta chains from one sample, sequenced in a study of graft-versus-host responses after intestinal transplantation. Produced via immunoSEQ multiplex PCR; TCRdb's table is partial and in-frame only. The sample has roughly 43,000 clones; approximately 94% are singletons. Here the sequenced sample was PBMCs, taken around 350 days after intestinal transplant. The receptors derive from a human patient who received an intestinal transplant, so some T cells may come from the graft donor. Each CDR3 is given with its conserved first and last residue. The D gene is left open where the match is weak. A row's size may be missing; if present it is once, few, many or a size class.

TRBJ2-1 | few | TRBV6-1 | TRBD2 | TGTGCCAGCACTACCGGAACTAGCGGCAATGAGCAGTTCTTC | CASTTGTSGNEQFF
TRBJ2-7 | once | TRBV11-2 | NA | TGTGCCAGCAGCTTAGATCGGAGTTATGGCTACGAGCAGTACTTC | CASSLDRSYGYEQYF
TRBJ1-2 | NA | TRBV18 | TRBD1 | TGTGCCAGCTCGCCAAGGGGGACAGACTATGGCTACACCTTC | CASSPRGTDYGYTF
TRBJ2-5 | NA | TRBV9 | TRBD1 | TGTGCCAGCAGCGCACAGGGGTACCAAGAGACCCAGTACTTC | CASSAQGYQETQYF
TRBJ2-7 | NA | TRBV13 | NA | TGTGCCAGCAGCTTAGCCTTTGGGGCGGCCTACGAGCAGTACTTC | CASSLAFGAAYEQYF
TRBJ1-2 | NA | TRBV28 | NA | TGTGCCAGCAGTCTCGCTACAAACAGGGATCGCGGCTACACCTTC | CASSLATNRDRGYTF
TRBJ1-6 | NA | TRBV25-1 | NA | TGTGCCAGCAGTGGGACGGTCATTAATTCACCCCTCCACTTT | CASSGTVINSPLHF
TRBJ2-1 | NA | TRBV15 | TRBD2 | TGTGCCACCAGACCACCGACTAGCGCAACCTACAATGAGCAGTTCTTC | CATRPPTSATYNEQFF
TRBJ2-1 | NA | TRBV5-6 | NA | TGTGCCAGCAGCCTTACAGGAGACTACAATGAGCAGTTCTTC | CASSLTGDYNEQFF
TRBJ2-3 | NA | TRBV5-6 | NA | TGTGCCAGCATCTCAAGAGGGGTAGCGGTCTTCTTAGGGGCGCAGTATTTT | CASISRGVAVFLGAQYF
TRBJ2-2 | NA | TRBV6-4 | TRBD2 | TGTCCCAGCAGTGACTCGAGCGGGGGGGCCACCGGGGAGCTGTTTTTT | CPSSDSSGGATGELFF
TRBJ2-1 | NA | TRBV29-1 | TRBD2 | TGCAGCGTTGGGGGACTACTTAGGGATGAGCAGTTCTTC | CSVGGLLRDEQFF
TRBJ2-2 | NA | TRBV2 | NA | TGTGCCAGCATGGTACGGGAAACCGGGGAGCTGTTTTTT | CASMVRETGELFF
TRBJ1-1 | NA | TRBV6-5 | NA | TGTGCCAGCAGCCCCCTGTTGGCAGGGCAAGCTTTCTTT | CASSPLLAGQAFF
TRBJ2-1 | NA | TRBV6-5 | NA | TGTGCCAGCAGTTACTCGGCGGGACCCCTCTACAATGAGCAGTTCTTC | CASSYSAGPLYNEQFF
TRBJ2-7 | NA | TRBV7-9 | NA | TGTGCCAGCAGAGCTGGGGTGCAGTTACGGGAGCAGTACTTC | CASRAGVQLREQYF
TRBJ2-1 | once | TRBV7-3 | NA | TGTGCCAGCAGCCCAAGAACTAAGCTAGCCAATGAGCAGTTCTTC | CASSPRTKLANEQFF
TRBJ1-1 | NA | TRBV12-5 | TRBD1 | TGTGCTAGTGGTCTAACAGGGGGAGCTGAAGCTTTCTTT | CASGLTGGAEAFF
TRBJ2-2 | NA | TRBV5-1 | TRBD1 | TGCGCCAGCAGCTTGACAGGGGATTGGGGAAACACCGGGGAGCTGTTTTTT | CASSLTGDWGNTGELFF
TRBJ2-1 | NA | TRBV12-5 | NA | TGTGCTAGTGGTTTGGACAGCTACAATGAGCAGTTCTTC | CASGLDSYNEQFF
TRBJ1-5 | NA | TRBV6-1 | NA | TGTGCCAGCAGTGGGACAGCCGATCAGCCCCAGCATTTT | CASSGTADQPQHF
TRBJ1-4 | NA | TRBV29-1 | NA | TGCAGCGTTGTGTGGGGGGGTGAAAAACTGTTTTTT | CSVVWGGEKLFF
TRBJ2-7 | NA | TRBV5-4 | NA | TGTGCCAGCAGCTTGGACTGGAGCTCCTACGAGCAGTACTTC | CASSLDWSSYEQYF
TRBJ2-3 | NA | TRBV12-5 | TRBD1 | TGTGCTAGTGGTCAACAAAAGGGACAGGGCACAGATACGCAGTATTTT | CASGQQKGQGTDTQYF
TRBJ2-7 | NA | TRBV6-9 | NA | TGTGCCAGCAGTGGGGGCCTAGACGGCTACGAGCAGTACTTC | CASSGGLDGYEQYF
TRBJ1-6 | NA | TRBV11-2 | NA | TGTGCCAGCAGCGAAGAGGCCGACCCTAATTCACCCCTCCACTTT | CASSEEADPNSPLHF
TRBJ2-2 | NA | TRBV7-9 | NA | TGTGCCAGCAGCCCGGTTGCGAACACCGGGGAGCTGTTTTTT | CASSPVANTGELFF
TRBJ1-3 | NA | TRBV4-1 | NA | TGCGCCAGCAGCCAACCAGGCCTGAGCTCTGGAAACACCATATATTTT | CASSQPGLSSGNTIYF
TRBJ1-1 | NA | TRBV7-9 | NA | TGTGCCAGCAGCTCCATCGGGGCCCGGGACACTGAAGCTTTCTTT | CASSSIGARDTEAFF
TRBJ2-1 | NA | TRBV7-9 | NA | TGTGCCAGCAACCCGGGCGGGGTTTCCTACAATGAGCAGTTCTTC | CASNPGGVSYNEQFF
TRBJ2-5 | NA | TRBV7-7 | NA | TGTGCCAGCAGCTTAGGGTCCAGTTCACAAGAGACCCAGTACTTC | CASSLGSSSQETQYF
TRBJ2-7 | NA | TRBV5-5 | TRBD1 | TGTGCCAGCAGCAAAGAAAACCGGGACAGGCTGTACGAGCAGTACTTC | CASSKENRDRLYEQYF
TRBJ2-1 | NA | TRBV2 | NA | TGTGCCAGCAGTGAAGCCTGGGAGCAGTTCTTC | CASSEAWEQFF
TRBJ2-5 | NA | TRBV7-2 | TRBD1 | TGTGCCAGCAGCTTAGTAGGGACAGTACAAGAGACCCAGTACTTC | CASSLVGTVQETQYF
TRBJ1-2 | NA | TRBV19 | TRBD1 | TGTGCCAGTAGTATCTCCGGGACAGGGGGCGACCACGGCTACACCTTC | CASSISGTGGDHGYTF
TRBJ2-7 | NA | TRBV5-1 | NA | TGCGCCAGCACCGGGAACAGGCTGGACGAGCAGTACTTC | CASTGNRLDEQYF
TRBJ2-1 | NA | TRBV7-9 | TRBD2 | TGTGCCAGCAACCCGACTAGCGCGTACTACAATGAGCAGTTCTTC | CASNPTSAYYNEQFF
TRBJ2-5 | NA | TRBV10-3 | NA | TGTGCCACCCGGACTACGGAGACCCAGTACTTC | CATRTTETQYF
TRBJ2-7 | once | TRBV6-6 | NA | TGTGCCAGCAGTTACACCCCTCTTGACGAGCAGTACTTC | CASSYTPLDEQYF
TRBJ1-2 | NA | TRBV19 | TRBD1 | TGTGCCAGTAGTACCTGGGACAGACACTATGGCTACACCTTC | CASSTWDRHYGYTF
TRBJ2-1 | NA | TRBV5-6 | NA | TGTGCCAGCTCCGTGTCGGATTTGATATATCATGAGCAGTTCTTC | CASSVSDLIYHEQFF
TRBJ2-7 | NA | TRBV29-1 | NA | TGCAGCGTGGGACGGCCGAGCTCCTACGAGCAGTACTTC | CSVGRPSSYEQYF
TRBJ2-7 | NA | TRBV6-1 | TRBD2 | TGTGCCAGCCAACTGAGCGGGAGTGTTGACGAGCAGTACTTC | CASQLSGSVDEQYF
TRBJ2-7 | NA | TRBV2 | TRBD2 | TGTGCCAGCAGTGATCTAGCGGGAGGGCCCAACGAGCAGTACTTC | CASSDLAGGPNEQYF
TRBJ2-1 | NA | TRBV10-3 | TRBD1 | TGTGCCATCAGGGATGCCAGGGGGCGCGGATATGAGCAGTTCTTC | CAIRDARGRGYEQFF
TRBJ2-7 | NA | TRBV7-9 | NA | TGTGCCAGCAGCTTGGGAGGGACAATGAAGCACGAGCAGTACTTC | CASSLGGTMKHEQYF
TRBJ2-3 | once | TRBV12-5 | NA | TGTGCTAGTGGGAACGGACGGGGCCTCACAGATACGCAGTATTTT | CASGNGRGLTDTQYF
TRBJ1-1 | NA | TRBV13 | TRBD1 | TGTGCCAGCAGCGGAAGGGACAGGGTACTTTTTGGAGCTTTCTTT | CASSGRDRVLFGAFF
TRBJ1-4 | NA | TRBV7-3 | NA | TGTGCCAGCAGCTTCCGGGATGGCGAAAAACTGTTTTTT | CASSFRDGEKLFF
TRBJ1-2 | NA | TRBV27 | TRBD1 | TGTGCCAGCAGCCCCACCCTACAGGGGATCTATGGCTACACCTTC | CASSPTLQGIYGYTF
TRBJ1-6 | NA | TRBV19 | NA | TGTGCCAGTAGTAGATCCGCCGCCGGGACCCTACAATCACCCCTCCACTTT | CASSRSAAGTLQSPLHF